Shown below are 17 T cell receptor beta chains from a single sample sequenced in a study of T-cell memory formation after mild COVID-19. TCRdb re-called the 5' RACE reads with MiXCR, one entry per CDR3 protein. The table has a few hundred thousand distinct CDR3 sequences, under 30% seen once; the top ten hold 13%. Sequenced sample: PBMCs or a T cell subset sorted from them (not recorded which). The source is an adult woman who had mild COVID-19 (a few samples of this study predate the infection). Cell type and time point are not known.

This clonotype was detected a few times. J is TRBJ1-1 and V is TRBV5-1; 7 bases are shared with TRBD1. The trim removed 4 bases at V and 4 bases at J, leaving 10 bases unmatched. Looked up from germline, CDR1 is SGHRS and CDR2 is YFSETQ. The CDR3 runs to 15 residues. The CDR3 loop is CASSPRQGGSTEAFF. CDR3 bases: TGCGCCAGCAGCCCGCGACAGGGAGGCAGCACTGAAGCTTTCTTT.

This clonotype was recorded many times. This rearrangement joins TRBV19 to TRBJ2-7; D is uncertain. Germline-derived CDR1 and CDR2 are LNHDA and SQIVND (reference sequence). The V gene lost 5 bases and the J gene lost 5 bases, with 10 bases spanning the gap. CDR3 length: 12 amino acids. In DNA form, the CDR3 reads TGTGCCAGTAGTCAAAGCGCTCACGAGCAGTACTTC. Protein: CASSQSAHEQYF.

The V and J genes are TRBV13 and TRBJ1-1; D is undetermined. Looked up from germline, CDR1 is PRHDT and CDR2 is FYEKMQ (reference sequence). This CDR3 contains 12 residues. V was pared by 7 bases and J by 2 bases, with 8 bases between. The CDR3 protein is CASKQLNTEAFF. DNA for the CDR3: TGTGCCAGCAAACAGCTTAACACTGAAGCTTTCTTT.

V usage is TRBV4-3 and J usage is TRBJ2-1; D is possibly TRBD1 or TRBD2 (5 bases each). V was clipped by 2 bases and J by 2 bases, with 16 bases between them. From germline, CDR1 is LGHNA and CDR2 YSLEER. The CDR3 covers 17 residues. The CDR3 here is CASSQFSEAGPYNEQFF. In DNA, the CDR3 is TGCGCCAGCAGCCAATTCTCGGAGGCAGGGCCCTACAATGAGCAGTTCTTC.

This chain links TRBV4-1 with TRBJ1-1; tentatively, D is TRBD1 (6 bases). CDR3 size: 14 residues. V was pared by 0 bases and J by 8 bases, with 13 bases between. The V gene's germline CDR1 is MGHRA and CDR2 YSYEKL. The DNA of the CDR3 is TGCGCCAGCAGCCAAGATGTAGGGGGGAGGGAAGCTTTCTTT. Its protein is CASSQDVGGREAFF.

This chain links TRBV4-2 with TRBJ1-1; no clear D gene. The CDR3 covers 12 residues. The V gene's germline CDR1 is LGHNA and CDR2 YNFKEQ. Trimming left V 7 bases short and J 3 bases short, with 9 bases between. Here the CDR3 DNA reads TGTGCCAGCAAGAAGACGGACACTGAAGCTTTCTTT. It encodes CASKKTDTEAFF.

This clonotype showed up just a few times. V is TRBV7-9 and J is TRBJ1-5; weak D call: TRBD1 (5 bases). The germline V gene encodes CDR1 SEHNR and CDR2 FQNEAQ (reference sequence). Trimming took off 3 bases at V and 7 bases at J, with 10 bases between the two ends. This CDR3 has 13 amino acids. In DNA, the CDR3 is TGTGCCAGCAGCTTTGGGGGAGGACAGCCCCAGCATTTT. Its translation is CASSFGGGQPQHF.

This chain connects TRBV7-2 to TRBJ1-2; D gene unclear. Germline CDR1 SGHTA, CDR2 FQGNSA. The germline V and J ends were trimmed by 1 base and 0 bases, with 9 bases remaining between them. The CDR3 is 15 amino acids. CDR3: CASSLVGRANYGYTF. As DNA, the CDR3 is TGTGCCAGCAGCTTAGTTGGCAGAGCTAACTATGGCTACACCTTC.

This clonotype was counted many times. The chain recombines TRBV4-1 with TRBJ2-7, with 8 bases identical to TRBD2. The CDR3 extends over 14 amino acids. After removal of 7 bases from V and 2 bases from J, the junction contained 7 bases not matched to a gene. Germline V lookup: CDR1 MGHRA, CDR2 YSYEKL. The DNA for the CDR3 is TGCGCCAGCAAAAAAGCGGGGGCCGCCTACGAGCAGTACTTC. Amino acids: CASKKAGAAYEQYF.

The rearrangement links TRBV2 to TRBJ1-5, with unresolved D. The CDR3 consists of 12 residues. Germline V gene data show CDR1 as SNHLY and CDR2 as FYNNEI. The germline V and J ends were trimmed by 6 bases and 1 base, with 4 bases remaining between them. CDR3 amino acids: CASRDSNQPQHF. Written as DNA, the CDR3 is TGTGCCAGCAGAGACAGCAATCAGCCCCAGCATTTT.

The gene calls are TRBV6-5 and TRBJ1-2, with a weak D call TRBD1 (5 bases). CDR3 length: 15 residues. V dropped 3 bases and J dropped 4 bases, with 15 bases sitting between them. The germline V gene has CDR1 MNHEY and CDR2 SVGAGI. CDR3 in DNA: TGTGCCAGCAGTTATGGGGCAGTCACCGTCTATGGCTACACCTTC. It specifies CASSYGAVTVYGYTF.

V is TRBV14 and J is TRBJ2-1, with D maybe TRBD1 (6 bases). V lost 4 bases to trimming and J lost 0 bases, with 16 bases between them. Germline-derived CDR1 and CDR2 are SGHDN and FVKESK. This CDR3 is 17 amino acids long. CDR3: CASSLTTGYSSYNEQFF. CDR3 bases: TGTGCCAGCAGCCTTACAACAGGGTATAGCTCCTACAATGAGCAGTTCTTC.

This clonotype was detected a few times. This chain links TRBV12-3 or TRBV12-4 with TRBJ1-5; D may be TRBD1 (5 bases). The CDR3 has 14 residues. Trimming took 6 bases from V and 7 from J, leaving 16 bases between them. The CDR3 spells CASRGEAQAQPQHF. The CDR3 DNA reads TGTGCCAGCAGGGGGGAGGCCCAAGCGCAGCCCCAGCATTTT.

The CDR3: CSARVGGVMGSGANVLTF. The DNA for the CDR3 is TGCAGTGCTAGAGTCGGAGGGGTCATGGGCTCTGGGGCCAACGTCCTGACTTTC. J is TRBJ2-6 and V is TRBV20-1; perhaps TRBD2 as D (6 bases). V dropped 1 base and J dropped 0 bases, with 16 bases sitting between them. The CDR3 consists of 18 residues. Germline-derived CDR1 and CDR2 are DFQATT and SNEGSKA (reference sequence).

The rearrangement uses TRBV12-3 or TRBV12-4 and TRBJ2-7; TRBD1 or TRBD2 may be the D gene (5 bases each). The V end was cut by 4 bases, the J end by 4 bases, with 14 bases between. The CDR3 spans 14 residues. CDR3 residues: CASSYGGVGYEQYF. CDR3 bases: TGTGCCAGCAGTTATGGGGGAGTCGGGTACGAGCAGTACTTC.

Only a few counts were recorded for this clonotype. This chain joins TRBV11-2 and TRBJ2-2; D is uncertain. The CDR3 has 15 residues. Trimming shortened V by 3 bases and J by 1 base, and 9 bases separated the two germline ends. Germline V CDR1 and CDR2: SGHAT, FQNNGV. The CDR3 region has the DNA TGTGCCAGCAGCTTTCGTCCAGAGAACACCGGGGAGCTGTTTTTT. Amino acid sequence: CASSFRPENTGELFF.

This clonotype was found a few times. J is TRBJ1-2 and V is TRBV7-9; possible D gene TRBD1, 6 bases. The CDR3 runs 14 residues. The V and J ends lost 5 bases and 8 bases respectively, with 18 bases between them. Germline V gives CDR1 SEHNR, CDR2 FQNEAQ (reference sequence). CDR3 DNA sequence: TGTGCCAGCAGCCCCTCCCAGGGGCTTCTGGGCTACACCTTC. It translates to CASSPSQGLLGYTF.